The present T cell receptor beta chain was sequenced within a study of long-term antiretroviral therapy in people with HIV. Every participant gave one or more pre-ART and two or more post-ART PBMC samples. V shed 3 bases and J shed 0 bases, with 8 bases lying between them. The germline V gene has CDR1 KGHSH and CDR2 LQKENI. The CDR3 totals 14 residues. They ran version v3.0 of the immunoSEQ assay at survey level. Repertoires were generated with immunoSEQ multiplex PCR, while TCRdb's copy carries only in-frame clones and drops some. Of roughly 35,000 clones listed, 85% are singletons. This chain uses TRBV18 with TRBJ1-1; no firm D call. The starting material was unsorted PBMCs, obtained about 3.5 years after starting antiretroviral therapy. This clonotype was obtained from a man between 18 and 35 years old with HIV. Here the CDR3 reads CASSPGRVNTEAFF. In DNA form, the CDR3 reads TGTGCCAGCTCACCCGGACGGGTGAACACTGAAGCTTTCTTT.